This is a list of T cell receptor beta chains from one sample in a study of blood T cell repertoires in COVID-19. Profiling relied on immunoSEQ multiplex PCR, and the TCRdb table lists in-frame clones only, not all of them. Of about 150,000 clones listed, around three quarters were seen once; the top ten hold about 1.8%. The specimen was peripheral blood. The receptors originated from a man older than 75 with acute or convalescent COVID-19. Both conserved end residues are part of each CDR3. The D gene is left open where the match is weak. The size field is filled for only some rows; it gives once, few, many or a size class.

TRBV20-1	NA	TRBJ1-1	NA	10	CSARLTEAFF	TGCAGTGCTAGACTTACTGAAGCTTTCTTT
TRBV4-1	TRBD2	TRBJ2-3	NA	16	CASSQKIAGGTDTQYF	TGCGCCAGCAGCCAGAAGATAGCGGGGGGCACAGATACGCAGTATTTT
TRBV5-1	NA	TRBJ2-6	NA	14	CASSQGTGANVLTF	TGCGCCAGCAGCCAGGGTACAGGGGCCAACGTCCTGACTTTC
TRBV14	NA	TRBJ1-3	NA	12	CASRYSGNTIYF	TGTGCCAGCAGGTACTCTGGAAACACCATATATTTT
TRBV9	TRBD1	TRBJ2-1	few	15	CASSATGTAYNEQFF	TGTGCCAGCAGCGCAACCGGGACAGCCTACAATGAGCAGTTCTTC
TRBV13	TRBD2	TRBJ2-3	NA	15	CASSLTSGGADTQYF	TGTGCCAGCAGCCTGACTAGCGGGGGGGCTGATACGCAGTATTTT
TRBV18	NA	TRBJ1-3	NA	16	CASSLGQGDSGNTIYF	TGTGCCAGCTCACTAGGACAAGGGGACTCTGGAAACACCATATATTTT
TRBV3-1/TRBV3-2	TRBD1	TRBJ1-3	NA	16	CASSQEGLTGTDTIYF	TGTGCCAGCAGCCAAGAGGGACTGACAGGGACGGACACCATATATTTT
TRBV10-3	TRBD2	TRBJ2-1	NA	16	CAISGVAGGSYNEQFF	TGTGCCATCAGTGGAGTCGCGGGGGGTTCCTACAATGAGCAGTTCTTC
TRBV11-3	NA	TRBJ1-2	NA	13	CASTSRGLDGYTF	TGTGCCAGCACCTCCAGGGGTTTGGATGGCTACACCTTC
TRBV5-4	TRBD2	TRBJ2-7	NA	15	CASSLEGGGTYEQYF	TGTGCCAGCAGCTTGGAGGGCGGGGGGACCTACGAGCAGTACTTC
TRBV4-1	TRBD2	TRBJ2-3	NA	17	CASSQDGAGGPGDTQYF	TGCGCCAGCAGCCAAGATGGAGCGGGGGGGCCTGGAGATACGCAGTATTTT
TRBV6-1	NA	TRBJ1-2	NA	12	CASSEVVAGYTF	TGTGCCAGCAGTGAAGTCGTGGCCGGCTACACCTTC
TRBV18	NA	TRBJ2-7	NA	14	CASSPSRVGNEQYF	TGTGCCAGCTCACCCTCCAGGGTGGGGAACGAGCAGTACTTC
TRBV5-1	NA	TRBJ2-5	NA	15	CASSLGGGFLETQYF	TGCGCCAGCAGCTTGGGAGGTGGGTTTCTGGAGACCCAGTACTTC
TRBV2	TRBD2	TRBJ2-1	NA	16	CARAGTSDPANNEQFF	TGTGCCAGGGCCGGGACTAGCGACCCGGCGAACAATGAGCAGTTCTTC
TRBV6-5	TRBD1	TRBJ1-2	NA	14	CASLHGQGNYGYTF	TGTGCCAGCTTACACGGACAGGGGAACTATGGCTACACCTTC